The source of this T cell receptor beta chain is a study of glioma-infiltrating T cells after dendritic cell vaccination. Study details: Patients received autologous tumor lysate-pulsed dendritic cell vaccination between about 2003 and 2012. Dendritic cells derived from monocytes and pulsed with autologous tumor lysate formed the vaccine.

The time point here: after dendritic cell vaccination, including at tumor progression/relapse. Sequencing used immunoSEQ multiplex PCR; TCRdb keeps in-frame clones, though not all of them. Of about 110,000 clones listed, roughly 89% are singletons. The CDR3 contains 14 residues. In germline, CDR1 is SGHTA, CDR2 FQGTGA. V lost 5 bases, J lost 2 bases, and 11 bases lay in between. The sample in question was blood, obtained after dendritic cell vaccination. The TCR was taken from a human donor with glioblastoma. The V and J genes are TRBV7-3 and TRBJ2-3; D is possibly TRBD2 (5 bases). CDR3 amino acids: CASSPGKITDTQYF. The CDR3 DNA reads TGTGCCAGCAGCCCGGGGAAGATCACAGATACGCAGTATTTT.